The clone carrying this TCR beta chain was counted many times. The antigen is undetermined. For the second PCR, which ran for about 7 to 12 cycles, a sample-barcoded 5' primer and a J-beta primer mix were used. Each CDR3 protein is one row after TCRdb ran MiXCR on the 5' RACE reads. The data contain 650,000 to 700,000 distinct CDR3 sequences, approximately 30% of them singletons. This specimen belongs to a study of blood T cells in healthy people across ages. The study's findings and limits: Diversity was higher, and naive CD4+ cells more numerous, in long-lived donors than in aged donors.

The sample consisted of blood. The receptor was derived from a woman older than 75 in good health.

Here the CDR3 DNA reads TGCAGTGCCAGCGGACAGTCCTACGAGCAGTACTTC. Protein: CSASGQSYEQYF. The rearrangement uses TRBV20-1 and TRBJ2-7; tentatively, D is TRBD1 (6 bases). The CDR3 is made up of 12 amino acids. V gave up 6 bases and J gave up 1 base, with 10 bases separating them. CDR1 is DFQATT, CDR2 SNEGSKA, per germline (reference sequence).